The clone carrying this TCR beta chain has a handful of counts. Its antigen is as yet unknown. This sample was included in a study of T cell repertoires in cytomegalovirus infection. Germline V gene data show CDR1 as SGHAT and CDR2 as FQNNGV. CDR3 size: 14 residues. V shed 7 bases and J 3 bases; nucleotides not matched to a gene: 8. TCRdb re-called the reads through MiXCR, storing one row per CDR3 protein. The data hold a few hundred thousand distinct CDR3 sequences, with 40% observed a single time. Material: cultured PBMCs, obtained from culture after CMV antigen stimulation. The rearrangement uses TRBV11-2 and TRBJ2-7, with 8 bases lining up with TRBD1. The receptor was isolated from a human donor in good health (CMV status not recorded). Some clones in this sample may be carry-over from other donors' samples. CDR3 in amino acids: CASIPRDRFYEQYF. The CDR3 DNA follows: TGTGCCAGCATTCCCCGGGACAGGTTCTACGAGCAGTACTTC. Combining the CDR3 with reference TRBV11-2 and TRBJ2-7 gives the whole variable domain EAGVAQSPRYKIIEKRQSVAFWCNPISGHATLYWYQQILGQGPKLLIQFQNNGVVDDSQLPKDRFSAERLKGVDSTLKIQPAKLEDSAVYLCASIPRDRFYEQYFGPGTRLTVT.